Listed here are 16 T cell receptor beta chains from one sample, sequenced in a study of T-cell memory formation after mild COVID-19. Via MiXCR, TCRdb re-called the 5' RACE reads, giving one row per CDR3 protein. The data hold roughly 370,000 distinct CDR3 sequences, with 15% to 20% observed a single time. The sample taken for sequencing was PBMCs or a T cell subset sorted from them (not recorded which). The source is a man younger than 30 who had mild COVID-19 (a few samples of this study predate the infection). Cell type and time point are not known.

This clonotype has only a few counts. The chain links TRBV27 to TRBJ1-4; tentatively, D is TRBD1 (6 bases). The germline CDR1 and CDR2 sequences are MNHEY and SMNVEV (reference sequence). The V end was cut by 6 bases, the J end by 5 bases, with 10 bases between. The CDR3 loop spans 13 amino acids. The CDR3 spells CASRRGYNEKLFF. CDR3 nucleotides: TGTGCCAGCAGAAGGGGGTACAATGAAAAACTGTTTTTT.

This clonotype came up many times. The V gene is TRBV5-1, the J gene TRBJ2-2; 13 nucleotides match TRBD2. V gave up 5 bases and J gave up 1 base; unmatched junction bases: 2. Germline CDR1 and CDR2: SGHRS and YFSETQ. The CDR3 consists of 16 residues. CDR3 bases: TGCGCCAGCAGACGGACTAGCGGGGGGAACACCGGGGAGCTGTTTTTT. Translation: CASRRTSGGNTGELFF.

This clonotype was picked up a small number of times. As DNA, the CDR3 is TGTGCCACCAGCACCGGGACAGGGGACATTCAGTACTTC. Translated: CATSTGTGDIQYF. J is TRBJ2-4 and V is TRBV15, with 10 bases aligning to TRBD1. The CDR3 runs 13 residues. Germline CDR1 reads LNHNV; CDR2 reads YYDKDF (reference sequence). V lost 4 bases to trimming and J lost 8 bases; unmatched junction nucleotides: 2.

This chain joins TRBV12-3 or TRBV12-4 and TRBJ2-7; no clear D. The V and J ends lost 7 bases and 5 bases respectively, with 15 bases between them. The CDR3 length is 13 residues. The DNA for the CDR3 is TGTGCCAGCACTCTAAGTTATTCCGACGAGCAGTACTTC. It yields the protein CASTLSYSDEQYF.

This clonotype came up a few times. CDR3: CASSGTGRSYEQYF. The CDR3 region has the DNA TGTGCCAGTAGCGGGACAGGGAGGTCCTACGAGCAGTACTTC. J is TRBJ2-7 and V is TRBV19; 9 nucleotides align to TRBD1. Germline CDR1 is LNHDA and CDR2 is SQIVND (reference sequence). Trimming took 6 bases from V and 1 from J; bases not matched to a gene: 4. The CDR3 is made up of 14 amino acids.

This clonotype has more than one count but fewer than ten. The CDR3: CASSFAGQGAQGYTF. Here the CDR3 DNA reads TGCGCCAGCAGCTTTGCGGGACAGGGGGCGCAGGGCTACACCTTC. The V and J genes are TRBV5-1 and TRBJ1-2; TRBD1 agrees at 12 bases. CDR3 size: 15 residues. CDR1 is SGHRS, CDR2 YFSETQ, per germline. The junction had 7 bases not matched to a gene; V was cut back by 2 bases and J by 8 bases.

In this sample, this clonotype turned up a few times. V is TRBV6-5 and J is TRBJ2-3; TRBD1 matches at 9 bases. The CDR3 is 17 residues long. J lost 4 bases, V lost 0 bases, and 8 bases had no gene match. CDR1 MNHEY and CDR2 SVGAGI come from the germline V gene. CDR3 nucleotide sequence: TGTGCCAGCAGTTACTCAAGGGAGGGGACAGGGTCAGATACGCAGTATTTT. The encoded protein is CASSYSREGTGSDTQYF.

This chain uses TRBV7-2 with TRBJ2-5; TRBD2 might be the D (6 bases). V was shortened by 7 bases and J by 5 bases, with 14 bases between the two germline ends. Germline V CDR1 and CDR2: SGHTA, FQGNSA. The CDR3 is 13 residues long. Here the CDR3 DNA reads TGTGCCAGCATCAAAAACCGGGGGGAGACCCAGTACTTC. It yields the protein CASIKNRGETQYF.

There are many counts of this clonotype. The V call is TRBV7-2, the J call TRBJ1-1; 8 bases line up with TRBD1. The V gene's germline CDR1 is SGHTA and CDR2 FQGNSA. J was trimmed by 6 bases and V by 1 base; bases with no gene match: 4. This CDR3 is built from 14 residues. DNA of the CDR3: TGTGCCAGCAGCTTAGTTGGACAGGGAGCTGAAGCTTTCTTT. Encoded protein: CASSLVGQGAEAFF.

This sequence joins TRBV5-1 and TRBJ2-2; D not certain. Trimming removed 6 bases from V and 6 bases from J, with 9 bases in between. CDR1 and CDR2 from the germline V gene are SGHRS and YFSETQ. The CDR3 sequence is 12 residues long. The DNA of the CDR3 is TGCGCCAGCATCTCGGACCCCGGGGAGCTGTTTTTT. Protein product: CASISDPGELFF. Complete variable domain (other parts from reference TRBV5-1 and TRBJ2-2): KAGVTQTPRYLIKTRGQQVTLSCSPISGHRSVSWYQQTPGQGLQFLFEYFSETQRNKGNFPGRFSGRQFSNSRSEMNVSTLELGDSALYLCASISDPGELFFGEGSRLTVL.

This clonotype was counted a few times. The V call is TRBV7-9, the J call TRBJ2-5; D gene uncertain. The CDR3 is made up of 14 amino acids. The V and J ends lost 4 bases and 0 bases respectively, with 9 bases between them. CDR1 is SEHNR and CDR2 is FQNEAQ in the germline V gene (reference sequence). The DNA for the CDR3 is TGTGCCAGCAGCTCAGCATCGTACCAAGAGACCCAGTACTTC. It codes for CASSSASYQETQYF.

This clonotype has a handful of counts. The chain uses TRBV7-6 and TRBJ1-2; a weak D match, TRBD1 (5 bases). CDR3 size: 14 residues. Per germline, CDR1 SGHVS and CDR2 FNYEAQ. Trimming removed 5 bases at V and 4 bases at J, with 14 bases between. In DNA, the CDR3 is TGTGCCAGCAGCGCCAGGGTATTCGGCTATGGCTACACCTTC. Its protein product is CASSARVFGYGYTF.

The J gene is TRBJ2-7, the V gene TRBV5-1, with TRBD2 matching 12 bases. In germline, CDR1 is SGHRS, CDR2 YFSETQ. CDR3 size: 16 residues. The V gene end was trimmed by 0 bases and the J gene end by 5 bases; junction bases not matched to a gene: 6. The CDR3 reads CASSLVLAGGSHEQYF. The CDR3 DNA reads TGCGCCAGCAGCTTGGTGCTAGCGGGGGGGTCCCACGAGCAGTACTTC.

In this sample, this clonotype turned up a few times. The chain carries TRBV7-2 and TRBJ2-5; 12 nucleotides align to TRBD2. CDR1 and CDR2 from the germline V gene are SGHTA and FQGNSA. Germline trimming cut 6 bases from V and 4 bases from J; bases unmatched to any gene: 6. The CDR3 consists of 15 residues. CDR3 in DNA: TGTGCCAGCAGTCCTAGCGGGGGGGGACTAGAGACCCAGTACTTC. It encodes CASSPSGGGLETQYF.

This clonotype has only a few counts. The rearrangement joins TRBV5-1 to TRBJ2-5; 8 bases are a match to TRBD2. Per the germline V gene, CDR1 is SGHRS and CDR2 is YFSETQ. V trimming: 2 bases; J trimming: 2 bases; junction bases outside the gene matches: 8. The CDR3 runs 16 residues. Here the CDR3 DNA reads TGCGCCAGCAGCTTCGAGAGTAGCGGGGCGCAAGAGACCCAGTACTTC. This encodes CASSFESSGAQETQYF.

This clonotype was seen repeatedly, ten times or more. The chain carries TRBV5-1 and TRBJ2-1; D might be TRBD1 or TRBD2, each matching 5 bases. Per germline, CDR1 SGHRS and CDR2 YFSETQ. The CDR3 is 13 amino acids. Between the trimmed V and J ends, which lost 4 bases and 7 bases, there was a span of 12 bases. CDR3 amino acids: CASSPGTRNEQFF. For the CDR3, the DNA is TGCGCCAGCAGCCCCGGGACGCGGAATGAGCAGTTCTTC.